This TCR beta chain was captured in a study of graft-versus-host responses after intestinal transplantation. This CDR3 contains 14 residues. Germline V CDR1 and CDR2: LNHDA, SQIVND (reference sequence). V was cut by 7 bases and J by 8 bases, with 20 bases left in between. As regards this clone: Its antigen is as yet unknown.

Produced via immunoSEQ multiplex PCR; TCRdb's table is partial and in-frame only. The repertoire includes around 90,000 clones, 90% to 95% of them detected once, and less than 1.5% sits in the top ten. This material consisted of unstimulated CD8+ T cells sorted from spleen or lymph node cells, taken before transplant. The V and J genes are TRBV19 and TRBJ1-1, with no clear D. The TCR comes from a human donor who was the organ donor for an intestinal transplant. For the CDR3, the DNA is TGTGCCAGTACCCCATTCGCCGGAGCTTCCGAAGCTTTCTTT. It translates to CASTPFAGASEAFF.